One and the same sample provided the 24 T cell receptor beta chains below, sequenced in a study of shared clonotypes between healthy human individuals. Data came from immunoSEQ multiplex PCR; TCRdb stores just in-frame clones and leaves some out. The sample records 300,000 or so clones, roughly 70% being singletons. Sequenced: memory CD4+ T cells sorted from blood. Specified subset: CD45RA-negative fraction. These receptors were taken from a man aged 25 to 40 in good health.

This rearrangement joins TRBV2 to TRBJ2-4; 10 bases fit TRBD2. The CDR3 sequence is 16 residues long. J was trimmed by 10 bases and V by 5 bases; bases with no gene match: 14. Germline V gene data show CDR1 as SNHLY and CDR2 as FYNNEI. CDR3 amino acids: CASSLTSGRAYGIQYF. The DNA of the CDR3 is TGTGCCAGCAGTTTGACCAGCGGGAGGGCCTATGGGATTCAGTACTTC.

The V call is TRBV11-2, the J call TRBJ1-1; D ambiguous. CDR1 and CDR2 (germline): SGHAT, FQNNGV. The CDR3 is 15 amino acids. Trimming took off 1 base at V and 1 base at J, with 10 bases between the two ends. This CDR3 reads CASSLGEHPNTEAFF. CDR3 nucleotides: TGTGCCAGCAGCTTAGGAGAACACCCGAACACTGAAGCTTTCTTT.

The gene calls are TRBV27 and TRBJ2-7; TRBD1 matches at 7 bases. V lost 5 bases to trimming and J lost 0 bases; unmatched junction nucleotides: 10. Germline V gene sequence: CDR1 MNHEY, CDR2 SMNVEV (reference sequence). The CDR3 has 16 residues. CDR3 sequence reads: CASSTRQGLSSYEQYF. The CDR3 DNA reads TGTGCCAGCAGTACGCGACAGGGTCTAAGCTCCTACGAGCAGTACTTC.

The CDR3 spells CASSRINTPGELFF. CDR3 in DNA: TGCGCCAGCAGCCGGATTAACACACCCGGGGAGCTGTTTTTT. V is TRBV5-1 and J is TRBJ2-2; D is undetermined. The CDR3 sequence is 14 residues long. With 4 bases removed from V and 6 bases from J, the gap between germline ends came to 13 bases. The V gene's germline CDR1 is SGHRS and CDR2 YFSETQ.

The chain joins TRBV10-3 to TRBJ2-1, with 7 nucleotides matching TRBD1. V was clipped by 5 bases and J by 6 bases; unmatched bases: 4. Germline values: CDR1 ENHRY, CDR2 SYGVKD. The CDR3 totals 13 residues. This CDR3 is CAISTGQSNEQFF. The CDR3 region has the DNA TGTGCCATCAGTACGGGACAGAGCAATGAGCAGTTCTTC.

This rearrangement joins TRBV28 to TRBJ2-3; 7 positions agree with TRBD2. Per the germline V gene, CDR1 is MDHEN and CDR2 is SYDVKM. The CDR3 has 17 amino acids. V shed 6 bases, J shed 2 bases, and the junction held 14 bases outside the gene matches. The CDR3 sequence: CASSPSGTSYLTDTQYF. In DNA form, the CDR3 reads TGTGCCAGCAGCCCCAGCGGGACCTCGTATCTCACAGATACGCAGTATTTT. Using reference TRBV28 and TRBJ2-3 for the parts outside the CDR3, the full variable domain is DVKVTQSSRYLVKRTGEKVFLECVQDMDHENMFWYRQDPGLGLRLIYFSYDVKMKEKGDIPEGYSVSREKKERFSLILESASTNQTSMYLCASSPSGTSYLTDTQYFGPGTRLTVL.

The chain uses TRBV5-1 and TRBJ1-5; 8 bases agree with TRBD1. The V gene's germline CDR1 is SGHRS and CDR2 YFSETQ. The CDR3 totals 15 residues. J gave up 5 bases and V 1 base, and 5 bases lay outside the gene matches. The CDR3 coding sequence is TGCGCCAGCAGCTTGAACGCAGGGGGCTATCAGCCCCAGCATTTT. Protein sequence: CASSLNAGGYQPQHF. Variable domain in full (rest from reference TRBV5-1 and TRBJ1-5): KAGVTQTPRYLIKTRGQQVTLSCSPISGHRSVSWYQQTPGQGLQFLFEYFSETQRNKGNFPGRFSGRQFSNSRSEMNVSTLELGDSALYLCASSLNAGGYQPQHFGDGTRLSIL.

The rearrangement links TRBV11-2 to TRBJ2-1; D may be TRBD1 (7 bases). V was shortened by 4 bases and J by 8 bases, with 15 bases between the two germline ends. Looked up from germline, CDR1 is SGHAT and CDR2 is FQNNGV. The CDR3 sequence is 14 residues long. The CDR3 sequence is CASSWRQGLDEQFF. Written as DNA, the CDR3 is TGTGCCAGCAGCTGGAGACAGGGACTGGATGAGCAGTTCTTC.

This clone was observed a handful of times. The chain uses TRBV28 and TRBJ2-7; the D is unclear. Trimming took 3 bases from V and 12 from J, leaving 12 bases between them. Germline CDR1 is MDHEN and CDR2 is SYDVKM. The CDR3 loop spans 11 amino acids. This CDR3 is CASSFLRLMYF. For the CDR3, the DNA is TGTGCCAGCAGTTTTCTCCGGCTGATGTACTTC.

This rearrangement joins TRBV19 to TRBJ2-2, with 7 bases aligning to TRBD1. V shed 5 bases and J 6 bases; nucleotides not matched to a gene: 9. Germline CDR1 and CDR2: LNHDA and SQIVND (reference sequence). The CDR3 consists of 15 residues. The CDR3 DNA sequence: TGTGCCAGTAGTGAAACAACAGGGGCCCCCGGGGAGCTGTTTTTT. Translated, it gives CASSETTGAPGELFF.

The chain has TRBV7-9 and TRBJ1-1, with 7 bases identical to TRBD1. This CDR3 comprises 16 residues. Looked up from germline, CDR1 is SEHNR and CDR2 is FQNEAQ (reference sequence). V shed 5 bases and J 0 bases; nucleotides not matched to a gene: 9. The CDR3 is CASSNPFDRVNTEAFF. The CDR3 nucleotides read TGTGCCAGCAGCAACCCCTTTGACAGGGTGAACACTGAAGCTTTCTTT.

The V gene is TRBV5-6, the J gene TRBJ2-7, with D hard to call. The V and J ends lost 2 bases and 0 bases respectively, with 15 bases between them. Germline-derived CDR1 and CDR2 are SGHDT and YYEEEE. There are 16 residues in the CDR3. CDR3 amino acids: CASSFPAPESSYEQYF. Written as DNA, the CDR3 is TGTGCCAGCAGCTTCCCCGCGCCCGAGAGCTCCTACGAGCAGTACTTC.

In nucleotides, the CDR3 is TGTGCCAGCACCCCGACAGGCATCAACTACAATGAGCAGTTCTTC. It encodes CASTPTGINYNEQFF. This chain uses TRBV27 with TRBJ2-1, with D possibly being TRBD1 (6 bases). V lost 7 bases, J lost 3 bases, and 16 bases lay in between. This CDR3 has 15 residues. The germline CDR1 and CDR2 sequences are MNHEY and SMNVEV (reference sequence).

This chain uses TRBV11-2 with TRBJ1-1; D gene unclear. Germline-derived CDR1 and CDR2 are SGHAT and FQNNGV. V lost 4 bases, J lost 9 bases, and 9 bases lay in between. This CDR3 contains 11 residues. CDR3: CASSSGFQAFF. CDR3 nucleotide sequence: TGTGCCAGCAGCTCCGGGTTCCAAGCTTTCTTT.

This chain connects TRBV2 to TRBJ2-7; D call uncertain. Germline V lookup: CDR1 SNHLY, CDR2 FYNNEI. The CDR3 has 11 residues. V lost 5 bases and J lost 6, with 8 bases in between. The CDR3: CASSLRIEQYF. The CDR3, as DNA: TGTGCCAGCAGTTTACGGATCGAGCAGTACTTC.

The chain uses TRBV15 and TRBJ2-3; D may be TRBD2 (6 bases). The CDR3 is made up of 17 amino acids. Germline loops: CDR1 LNHNV, CDR2 YYDKDF (reference sequence). V lost 0 bases to trimming and J lost 11 bases, with 24 bases between them. Here the CDR3 DNA reads TGTGCCACCAGCAGAGATTACCGTTTGCGGGATCATCATGGGCAGTATTTT. Encoded protein: CATSRDYRLRDHHGQYF.

This clone was detected only a few times. This chain uses TRBV7-8 with TRBJ2-1; 9 bases match TRBD2. The CDR3 spans 15 residues. Germline trimming cut 5 bases from V and 2 bases from J; bases unmatched to any gene: 4. CDR1 is SGHVS, CDR2 FQNEAQ, per germline. CDR3 sequence (DNA): TGTGCCAGCAGCCTCGGACTAGCGACCTACAATGAGCAGTTCTTC. It codes for CASSLGLATYNEQFF.

This chain uses TRBV30 with TRBJ1-3; D is perhaps TRBD1 (6 bases). Deletions cut 0 bases from V and 4 bases from J, with 19 bases between. This CDR3 region has 17 residues. The germline CDR1 and CDR2 sequences are GTSNPN and SVGIG (reference sequence). Here the CDR3 reads CAWSVHRDSVSGNTIYF. The CDR3 DNA reads as TGTGCCTGGAGTGTACACAGGGATTCGGTTTCCGGAAACACCATATATTTT.

The V call is TRBV7-8, the J call TRBJ1-1, with D tentatively TRBD1 (6 bases). Trimming shortened V by 4 bases and J by 1 base, and 10 bases separated the two germline ends. Germline V CDR1 and CDR2: SGHVS, FQNEAQ. The CDR3 loop spans 14 amino acids. The CDR3 region has the DNA TGTGCCAGCAGCTGGGGCAGGGGGAACACTGAAGCTTTCTTT. This gives the protein CASSWGRGNTEAFF.

The chain is built from TRBV4-3 and TRBJ2-7; 9 bases match TRBD2. V dropped 4 bases and J dropped 5; count of bases not matched to a gene: 9. The CDR3 contains 15 residues. The germline V gene has CDR1 LGHNA and CDR2 YSLEER. CDR3 DNA sequence: TGCGCCAGCAGCCCCACGGTAGCGGGAGCGAACGAGCAGTACTTC. Translating it yields CASSPTVAGANEQYF.

The J gene is TRBJ1-5, the V gene TRBV28, with TRBD1 identical over 7 bases. V was pared by 2 bases and J by 4 bases, with 8 bases of the junction left unmatched. The CDR3 has 16 amino acids. Per the germline V gene, CDR1 is MDHEN and CDR2 is SYDVKM. CDR3 sequence (DNA): TGTGCCAGCAGTTTACGACAGGGTCTGGGGAATCAGCCCCAGCATTTT. Residues: CASSLRQGLGNQPQHF.

This clone was observed many times. The chain links TRBV6-1 to TRBJ2-3; 9 nucleotides align to TRBD2. Per the germline V gene, CDR1 is MNHNS and CDR2 is SASEGT. The CDR3 covers 16 residues. Trimming cost V 4 bases and J 0 bases; bases outside gene matches: 5. The CDR3 here is CASSGLTSGSTDTQYF. The CDR3 bases are TGTGCCAGCAGTGGGCTGACTAGCGGTAGCACAGATACGCAGTATTTT.

This chain connects TRBV30 to TRBJ2-1; perhaps TRBD2 as D (5 bases). The CDR3 contains 11 residues. Germline CDR1 GTSNPN, CDR2 SVGIG (reference sequence). V was cut by 4 bases and J by 8 bases, with 9 bases left in between. Here the CDR3 DNA reads TGTGCCTGGATGGGGAGTTATGAGCAGTTCTTC. Translated, it gives CAWMGSYEQFF.

This chain connects TRBV2 to TRBJ2-7; no clear D gene. The CDR3 is made up of 15 amino acids. V was shortened by 5 bases and J by 1 base, with 15 bases between the two germline ends. Germline V CDR1 and CDR2: SNHLY, FYNNEI. The CDR3 nucleotides are TGTGCCAGCAGTCAAACGACCCTAGGTTCCTACGAGCAGTACTTC. Translated: CASSQTTLGSYEQYF.